This is a list of T cell receptor beta chains from one sample in a study of T cell repertoires in cytomegalovirus infection. TCRdb fed the reads into MiXCR, producing one record per CDR3 protein. The sample yields under 40,000 distinct CDR3 sequences, less than 60% seen once. Their antigens are not known. This sample comprised CD8+ T cells from cultured PBMCs, obtained from culture after CMV antigen stimulation. These receptor sequences come from a human donor in good health (CMV status not recorded). Some clones in this sample may be carry-over from other donors' samples. The CDR3 runs from the conserved cysteine through the conserved F or W. A D gene is named only where the DNA matches it firmly. Clone size is not always given. Where it is, it says once, few, many or a class for expanded clones.

j_call | clone_size | d_call | v_call | cdr3_aa | cdr3_nt
TRBJ1-4 | NA | NA | TRBV12-3/TRBV12-4 | CASRPDSATNEKLFF | TGTGCCAGCAGACCGGACAGTGCAACTAATGAAAAACTGTTTTTT
TRBJ1-4 | NA | NA | TRBV5-1 | CAPPFGQINEKLFF | TGCGCCCCTCCCTTTGGGCAGATTAATGAAAAACTGTTTTTT
TRBJ1-4 | NA | TRBD1 | TRBV7-8 | CASSLRTGSNEKLFF | TGTGCCAGCAGCCTAAGGACAGGATCTAATGAAAAACTGTTTTTT
TRBJ2-3 | NA | NA | TRBV13 | CASSPTDSTDTQYF | TGTGCCAGCAGTCCGACGGACAGCACAGATACGCAGTATTTT
TRBJ1-3 | NA | NA | TRBV7-6 | CASSPGPIISGNTIYF | TGTGCCAGCAGCCCGGGACCGATCATCTCTGGAAACACCATATATTTT
TRBJ2-1 | NA | TRBD2 | TRBV15 | CATSRTAWEREGLTEQFF | TGTGCCACCAGCAGAACCGCTTGGGAGCGGGAGGGCCTTACTGAGCAGTTCTTC
TRBJ1-2 | NA | NA | TRBV7-2 | CASSLAAGTYGYTF | TGTGCCAGCAGCTTAGCGGCAGGGACGTATGGCTACACCTTC
TRBJ1-2 | NA | TRBD1 | TRBV7-3 | CASSLRTGGYGYTF | TGTGCCAGCAGCTTACGGACAGGGGGGTATGGCTACACCTTC
TRBJ2-1 | many | NA | TRBV7-2 | CASTLTSGYEQFF | TGTGCCAGCACCCTTACAAGCGGATATGAGCAGTTCTTC
TRBJ2-6 | NA | NA | TRBV7-9 | CASSGLMVAGANVLTF | TGTGCCAGCAGCGGGTTAATGGTAGCGGGGGCCAACGTCCTGACTTTC
TRBJ2-7 | few | NA | TRBV4-2 | CASSQDSWVVEQYF | TGTGCCAGCAGCCAAGATTCATGGGTGGTCGAGCAGTACTTC
TRBJ1-5 | NA | NA | TRBV6-1 | CASSEADSWGHQPQHF | TGTGCCAGCAGTGAAGCGGACAGCTGGGGGCATCAGCCCCAGCATTTT
TRBJ1-3 | NA | NA | TRBV11-1 | CASSSPHRRNTIYF | TGTGCCAGCAGCTCGCCACACCGCCGAAACACCATATATTTT
TRBJ2-3 | NA | NA | TRBV7-8 | CASSLDADTQYF | TGTGCCAGCAGCTTAGATGCAGATACGCAGTATTTT
TRBJ1-1 | NA | NA | TRBV7-4 | CASSSGQRLNTEAFF | TGTGCCAGCAGCTCGGGGCAGCGACTGAACACTGAAGCTTTCTTT
TRBJ1-6 | NA | NA | TRBV4-1 | CASSLFETADNSPLHF | TGCGCCAGCAGCCTTTTCGAGACGGCTGATAATTCACCCCTCCACTTT
TRBJ2-5 | NA | NA | TRBV7-8 | CASSSRRDQETQYF | TGTGCCAGCAGCTCCCGCCGGGACCAAGAGACCCAGTACTTC
TRBJ2-7 | NA | TRBD1 | TRBV19 | CATRDGTGLVYEQYF | TGTGCCACCCGCGACGGGACAGGTCTTGTCTACGAGCAGTACTTC
TRBJ1-5 | NA | NA | TRBV6-2/TRBV6-3 | CASSSREDLRGNQPQHF | TGTGCCAGCAGTTCCCGGGAGGACCTAAGAGGCAATCAGCCCCAGCATTTT
TRBJ2-3 | many | TRBD2 | TRBV20-1 | CSAETSGSTDTQYF | TGCAGTGCCGAAACTAGCGGGAGTACAGATACGCAGTATTTT
TRBJ1-1 | NA | NA | TRBV19 | CASSNRRSGAGNTEAFF | TGTGCCAGTAGTAACCGCCGCAGTGGGGCAGGGAACACTGAAGCTTTCTTT
TRBJ1-1 | NA | TRBD1 | TRBV18 | CASSPPSTDILPGQGGLDTEAFF | TGTGCCAGCTCACCACCAAGTACCGACATCCTCCCGGGACAGGGGGGTCTGGACACTGAAGCTTTCTTT
TRBJ1-1 | few | TRBD1 | TRBV6-2/TRBV6-3 | CASSPYTGVLMNTEAFF | TGTGCCAGCAGTCCCTATACAGGGGTGCTTATGAACACTGAAGCTTTCTTT
TRBJ2-7 | few | NA | TRBV6-6 | CASSTSTNSNEQYF | TGTGCCAGCAGCACATCGACTAACAGCAACGAGCAGTACTTC
TRBJ2-7 | NA | NA | TRBV2 | CAIRQGPARYEQYF | TGTGCCATCCGACAAGGGCCAGCCAGATACGAGCAGTACTTC
TRBJ1-5 | NA | NA | TRBV27 | CASSSTKGWTSNQPQHF | TGTGCCAGCAGTTCGACCAAGGGGTGGACGAGCAATCAGCCCCAGCATTTT
TRBJ2-5 | NA | TRBD2 | TRBV19 | CASSSGLARFETQYF | TGTGCCAGTAGCTCCGGACTAGCCCGTTTTGAGACCCAGTACTTC
TRBJ2-4 | few | NA | TRBV28 | CASNPYLGTPNIQYF | TGTGCCAGCAACCCTTATCTGGGGACCCCAAACATTCAGTACTTC